This T cell receptor beta chain came from a study of T-cell reconstitution after alpha-beta-depleted transplantation in children. Comment on this clonotype: A much larger clonotype is one base distant, so this may be a read error.

Unique molecular identifiers were used to barcode this TCRbeta library. MiXCR, run by TCRdb on the PCR reads, gives a single entry per CDR3 protein. Here the sample spans about 500,000 distinct CDR3 sequences, about an eighth being singletons. Germline V gene lookup returns CDR1 MDHEN and CDR2 SYDVKM. The CDR3 length is 15 residues. This sequence was found in a female patient aged 2-15 years who had a stem cell transplant for aplastic anemia, so the T cells may come from the graft donor. This sequence joins TRBV28 and TRBJ2-1; TRBD2 might be the D (6 bases). This specimen was PBMCs, mostly from graft donor cells, taken 180 days after TCRalphabeta/CD19-depleted stem cell transplant. In DNA form, the CDR3 reads TGTGCCAGCAGTTTTTGGAGGGAGTACGACAATGACCAGTTCTTC. Amino acid sequence: CASSFWREYDNDQFF.